This TCR beta chain emerged from a study of human versus mouse CDR3 diversity and MHC coevolution. Looking at the study overall: Each sample yielded about 0.6 x 10^7 to 1.6 x 10^7 valid reads.

The protocol was immunoSEQ multiplex PCR, while the TCRdb copy is restricted to in-frame clones and leaves out a portion. Of some 80,000 clones listed, approximately 90% are singletons. Study-level findings and limits: By iCHAO1, human TCR beta clonotypes numbered 1.5 million to 2 million, the most. The lowest clonal inequality scores came from two of three human donors. On average, humans showed more CDR3 deletions and insertions than mice.

Turning to this clone: What it binds is unknown.

Sequencing used naive CD4+ T cells from blood. This sample's subset: CD45RO-negative CD62L-positive naive CD4 T cells. This sequence originates from a person aged 30-69 years in good health.

The CDR3 region has the DNA TGTGCCAGCAGCTTAGCGCCCCGGGGGGCAAACACCGGGGAGCTGTTTTTT. Its protein is CASSLAPRGANTGELFF. The rearrangement joins TRBV7-6 to TRBJ2-2; a weak D match, TRBD2 (7 bases). Germline lookup yields CDR1 SGHVS and CDR2 FNYEAQ. This CDR3 is built from 17 residues. Trimming took 0 bases from V and 2 from J, leaving 13 bases between them.